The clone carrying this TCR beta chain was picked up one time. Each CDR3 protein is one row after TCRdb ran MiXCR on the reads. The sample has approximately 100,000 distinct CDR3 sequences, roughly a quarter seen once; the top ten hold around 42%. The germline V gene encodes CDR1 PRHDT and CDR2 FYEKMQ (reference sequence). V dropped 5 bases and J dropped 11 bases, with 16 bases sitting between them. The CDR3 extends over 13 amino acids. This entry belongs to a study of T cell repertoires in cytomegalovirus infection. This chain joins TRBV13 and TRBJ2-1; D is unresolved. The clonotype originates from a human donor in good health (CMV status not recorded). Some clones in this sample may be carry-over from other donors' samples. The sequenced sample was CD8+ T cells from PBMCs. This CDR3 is CASSPTRVSKQFF. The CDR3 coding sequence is TGTGCCAGCAGCCCCACCCGGGTGTCAAAGCAGTTCTTC.